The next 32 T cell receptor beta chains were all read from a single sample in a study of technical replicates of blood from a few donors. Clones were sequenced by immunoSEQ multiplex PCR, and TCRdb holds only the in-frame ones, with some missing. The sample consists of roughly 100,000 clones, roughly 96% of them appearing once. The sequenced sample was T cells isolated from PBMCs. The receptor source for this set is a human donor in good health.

The CDR3 region has the DNA TGTGCCAGCAGCTCCAGAGGTAGGGAGGTAGAGCAGTACTTC. It codes for CASSSRGREVEQYF. This chain connects TRBV11-3 to TRBJ2-7, with a weak D call TRBD2 (6 bases). This CDR3 has 14 amino acids. CDR1 and CDR2 from the germline V gene are SGHNT and YENEEA. V gave up 4 bases and J gave up 7 bases, with 17 bases separating them.

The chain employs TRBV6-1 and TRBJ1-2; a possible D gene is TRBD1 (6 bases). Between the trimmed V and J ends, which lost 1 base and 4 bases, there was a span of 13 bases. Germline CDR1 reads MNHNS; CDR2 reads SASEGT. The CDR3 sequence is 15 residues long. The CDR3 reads CASSEEGQGRYGYTF. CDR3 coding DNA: TGTGCCAGCAGTGAAGAGGGCCAGGGGCGCTATGGCTACACCTTC.

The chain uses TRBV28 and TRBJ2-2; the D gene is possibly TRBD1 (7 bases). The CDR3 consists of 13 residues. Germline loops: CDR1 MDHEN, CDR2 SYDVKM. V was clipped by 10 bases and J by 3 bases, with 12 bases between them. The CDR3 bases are TGTGCCACTGACAGGGACTACACCGGGGAGCTGTTTTTT. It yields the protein CATDRDYTGELFF. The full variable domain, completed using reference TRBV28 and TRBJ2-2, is DVKVTQSSRYLVKRTGEKVFLECVQDMDHENMFWYRQDPGLGLRLIYFSYDVKMKEKGDIPEGYSVSREKKERFSLILESASTNQTSMYLCATDRDYTGELFFGEGSRLTVL.

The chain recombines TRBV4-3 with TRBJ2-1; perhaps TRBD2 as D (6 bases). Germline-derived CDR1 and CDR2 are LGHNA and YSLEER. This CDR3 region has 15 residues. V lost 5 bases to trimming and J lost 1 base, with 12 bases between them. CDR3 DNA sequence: TGCGCCAGCAGCTTAGCGGCTTATTCCTACAATGAGCAGTTCTTC. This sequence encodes CASSLAAYSYNEQFF.

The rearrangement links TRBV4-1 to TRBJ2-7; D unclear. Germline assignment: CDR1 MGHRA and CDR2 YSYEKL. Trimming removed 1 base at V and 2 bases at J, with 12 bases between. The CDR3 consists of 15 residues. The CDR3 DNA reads TGCGCCAGCAGCCAAGGTTTGTCGTTTCCCTACGAGCAGTACTTC. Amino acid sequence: CASSQGLSFPYEQYF.

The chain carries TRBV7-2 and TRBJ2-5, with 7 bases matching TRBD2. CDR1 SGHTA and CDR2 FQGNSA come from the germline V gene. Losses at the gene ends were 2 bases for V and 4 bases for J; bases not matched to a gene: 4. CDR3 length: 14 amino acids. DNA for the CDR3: TGTGCCAGCAGCTTACGGGGGGTGCGAGAGACCCAGTACTTC. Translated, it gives CASSLRGVRETQYF.

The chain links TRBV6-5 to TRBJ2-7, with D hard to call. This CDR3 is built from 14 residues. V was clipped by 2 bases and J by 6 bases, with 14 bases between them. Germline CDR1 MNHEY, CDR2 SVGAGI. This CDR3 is CASSYDAESGEQYF. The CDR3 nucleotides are TGTGCCAGCAGTTACGATGCCGAATCCGGCGAGCAGTACTTC.

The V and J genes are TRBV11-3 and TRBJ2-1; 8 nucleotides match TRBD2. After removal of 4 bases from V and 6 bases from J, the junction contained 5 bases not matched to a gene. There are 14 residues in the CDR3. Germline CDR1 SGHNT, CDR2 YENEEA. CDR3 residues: CASSSLAGSNEQFF. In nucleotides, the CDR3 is TGTGCCAGCAGCTCATTAGCGGGGAGCAATGAGCAGTTCTTC.

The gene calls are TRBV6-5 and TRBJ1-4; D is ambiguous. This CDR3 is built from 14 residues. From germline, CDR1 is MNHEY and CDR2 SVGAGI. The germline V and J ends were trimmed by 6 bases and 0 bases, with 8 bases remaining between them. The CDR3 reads CASRGHATNEKLFF. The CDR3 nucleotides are TGTGCCAGCAGGGGCCATGCAACTAATGAAAAACTGTTTTTT.

The CDR3 reads CASSPPLPPNYGYTF. The CDR3, as DNA: TGTGCCAGCAGCCCACCCCTACCACCTAACTATGGCTACACCTTC. V and J are TRBV7-9 and TRBJ1-2; no reliable D call. Germline loops: CDR1 SEHNR, CDR2 FQNEAQ (reference sequence). The CDR3 loop spans 15 amino acids. The ends were cut back, 5 bases at V and 0 bases at J, with 13 bases in the middle. Filled out from reference TRBV7-9 and TRBJ1-2, the complete variable domain reads DTGVSQNPRHKITKRGQNVTFRCDPISEHNRLYWYRQTLGQGPEFLTYFQNEAQLEKSRLLSDRFSAERPKGSFSTLEIQRTEQGDSAMYLCASSPPLPPNYGYTFGSGTRLTVV.

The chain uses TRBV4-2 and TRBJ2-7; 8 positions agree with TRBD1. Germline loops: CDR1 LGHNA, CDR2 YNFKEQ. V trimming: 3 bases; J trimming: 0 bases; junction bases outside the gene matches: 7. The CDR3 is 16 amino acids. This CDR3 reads CASSHSGTGSSYEQYF. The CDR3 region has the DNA TGTGCCAGCAGCCATTCCGGGACAGGCAGCTCCTACGAGCAGTACTTC.

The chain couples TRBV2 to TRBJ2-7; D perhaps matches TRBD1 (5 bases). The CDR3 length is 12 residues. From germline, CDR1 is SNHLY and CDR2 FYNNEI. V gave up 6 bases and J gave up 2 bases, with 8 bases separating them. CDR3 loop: CASRDTAYEQYF. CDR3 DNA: TGTGCCAGCAGGGACACGGCCTACGAGCAGTACTTC.

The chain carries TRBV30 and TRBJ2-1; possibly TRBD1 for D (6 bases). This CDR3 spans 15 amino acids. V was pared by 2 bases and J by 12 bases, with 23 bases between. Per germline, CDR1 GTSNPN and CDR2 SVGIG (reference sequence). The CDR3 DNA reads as TGTGCCTGGAGTTCCTCGCCAGTACAGGGAACAAGGCAGTTCTTC. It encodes CAWSSSPVQGTRQFF.

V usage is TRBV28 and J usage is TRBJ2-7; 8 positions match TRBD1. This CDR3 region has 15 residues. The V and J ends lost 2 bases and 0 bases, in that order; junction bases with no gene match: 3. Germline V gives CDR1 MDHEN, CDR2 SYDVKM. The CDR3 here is CASSLGTGASYEQYF. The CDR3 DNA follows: TGTGCCAGCAGTTTAGGGACAGGAGCCTCCTACGAGCAGTACTTC.

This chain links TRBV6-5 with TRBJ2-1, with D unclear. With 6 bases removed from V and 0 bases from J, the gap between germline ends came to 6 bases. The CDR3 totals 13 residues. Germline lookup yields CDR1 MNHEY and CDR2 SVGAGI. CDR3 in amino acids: CASSQFSYNEQFF. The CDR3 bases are TGTGCCAGCAGCCAATTCTCCTACAATGAGCAGTTCTTC.

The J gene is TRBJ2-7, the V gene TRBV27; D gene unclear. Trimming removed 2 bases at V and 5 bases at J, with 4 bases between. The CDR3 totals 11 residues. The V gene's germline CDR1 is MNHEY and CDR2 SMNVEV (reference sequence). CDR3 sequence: CASSLGHEQYF. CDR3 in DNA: TGTGCCAGCAGTTTAGGCCACGAGCAGTACTTC.

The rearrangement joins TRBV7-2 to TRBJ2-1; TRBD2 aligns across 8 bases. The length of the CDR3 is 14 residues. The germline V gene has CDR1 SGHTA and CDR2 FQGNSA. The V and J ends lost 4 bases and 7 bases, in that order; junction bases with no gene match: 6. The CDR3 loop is CASSYIAGKNEQFF. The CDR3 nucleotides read TGTGCCAGCAGCTATATAGCGGGAAAGAATGAGCAGTTCTTC. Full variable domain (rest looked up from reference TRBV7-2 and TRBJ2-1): GAGVSQSPSNKVTEKGKDVELRCDPISGHTALYWYRQSLGQGLEFLIYFQGNSAPDKSGLPSDRFSAERTGGSVSTLTIQRTQQEDSAVYLCASSYIAGKNEQFFGPGTRLTVL.

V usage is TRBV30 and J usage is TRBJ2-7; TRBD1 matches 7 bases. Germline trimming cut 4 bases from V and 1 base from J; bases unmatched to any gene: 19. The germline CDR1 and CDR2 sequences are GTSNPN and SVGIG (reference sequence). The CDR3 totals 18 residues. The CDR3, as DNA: TGTGCCTGGACTGCGCCGGGACAGTCAACCTCCTTTTCCTACGAGCAGTACTTC. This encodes CAWTAPGQSTSFSYEQYF.

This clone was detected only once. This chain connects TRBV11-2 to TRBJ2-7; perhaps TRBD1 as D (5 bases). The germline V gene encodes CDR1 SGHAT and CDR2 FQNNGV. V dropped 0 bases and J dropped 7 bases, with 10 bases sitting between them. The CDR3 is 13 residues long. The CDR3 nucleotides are TGTGCCAGCAGCTTAGACAGGGTCGGGGAGCAGTACTTC. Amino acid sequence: CASSLDRVGEQYF.

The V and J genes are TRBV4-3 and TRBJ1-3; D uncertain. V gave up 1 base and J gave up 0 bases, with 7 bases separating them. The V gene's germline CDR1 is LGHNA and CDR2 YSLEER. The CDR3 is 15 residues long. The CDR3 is CASSQAAVSGNTIYF. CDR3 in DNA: TGCGCCAGCAGCCAAGCTGCAGTCTCTGGAAACACCATATATTTT.

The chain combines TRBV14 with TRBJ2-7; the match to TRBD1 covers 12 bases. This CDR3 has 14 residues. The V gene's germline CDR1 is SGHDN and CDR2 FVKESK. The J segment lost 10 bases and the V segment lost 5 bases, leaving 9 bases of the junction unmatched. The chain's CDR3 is CASSKPGQGAKQYF. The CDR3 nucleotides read TGTGCCAGCAGCAAGCCGGGACAGGGGGCGAAACAGTACTTC.

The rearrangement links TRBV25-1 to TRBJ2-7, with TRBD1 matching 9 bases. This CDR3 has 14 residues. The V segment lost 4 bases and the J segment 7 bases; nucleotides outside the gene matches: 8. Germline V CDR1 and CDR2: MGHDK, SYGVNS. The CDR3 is CASSGSGTGWEQYF. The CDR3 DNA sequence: TGTGCCAGCAGTGGATCCGGGACAGGGTGGGAGCAGTACTTC.

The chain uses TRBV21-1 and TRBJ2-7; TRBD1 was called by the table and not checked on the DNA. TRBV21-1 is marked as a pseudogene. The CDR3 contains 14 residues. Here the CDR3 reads CASSNLDRAHEQYF. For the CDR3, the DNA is TGTGCCAGCAGCAACCTAGACAGGGCCCACGAGCAGTACTTC.

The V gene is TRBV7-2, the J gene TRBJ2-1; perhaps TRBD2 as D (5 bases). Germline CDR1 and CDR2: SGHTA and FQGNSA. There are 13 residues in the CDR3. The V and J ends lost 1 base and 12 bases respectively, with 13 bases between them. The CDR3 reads CASSLVDPRGQFF. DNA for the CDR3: TGTGCCAGCAGCTTAGTAGACCCCCGGGGGCAGTTCTTC.

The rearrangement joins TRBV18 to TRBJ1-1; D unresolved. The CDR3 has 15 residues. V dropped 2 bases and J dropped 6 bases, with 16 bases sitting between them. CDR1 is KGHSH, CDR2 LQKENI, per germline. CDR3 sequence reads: CASSPTLGGEPEAFF. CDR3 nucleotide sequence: TGTGCCAGCTCACCAACCCTAGGCGGGGAACCTGAAGCTTTCTTT.

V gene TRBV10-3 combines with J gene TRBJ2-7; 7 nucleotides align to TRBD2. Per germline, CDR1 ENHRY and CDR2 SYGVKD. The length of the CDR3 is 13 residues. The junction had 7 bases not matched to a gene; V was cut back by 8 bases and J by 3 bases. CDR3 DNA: TGTGCCATCTGGGGAGGGCCTGGCTACGAGCAGTACTTC. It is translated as CAIWGGPGYEQYF.

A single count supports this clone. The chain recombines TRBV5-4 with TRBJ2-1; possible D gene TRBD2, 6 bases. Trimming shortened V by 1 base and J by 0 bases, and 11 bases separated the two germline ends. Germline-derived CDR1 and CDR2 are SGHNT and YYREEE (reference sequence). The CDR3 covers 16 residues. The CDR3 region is CASSLKGSGSYNEQFF. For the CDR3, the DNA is TGTGCCAGCAGCTTGAAAGGTAGCGGCTCCTACAATGAGCAGTTCTTC.

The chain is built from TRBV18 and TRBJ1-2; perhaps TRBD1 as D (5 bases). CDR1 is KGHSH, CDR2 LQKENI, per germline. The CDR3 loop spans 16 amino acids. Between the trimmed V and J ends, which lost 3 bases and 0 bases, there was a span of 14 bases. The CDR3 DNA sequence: TGTGCCAGCTCACCCATGTCAGGGCTAGCTAACTATGGCTACACCTTC. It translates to CASSPMSGLANYGYTF.

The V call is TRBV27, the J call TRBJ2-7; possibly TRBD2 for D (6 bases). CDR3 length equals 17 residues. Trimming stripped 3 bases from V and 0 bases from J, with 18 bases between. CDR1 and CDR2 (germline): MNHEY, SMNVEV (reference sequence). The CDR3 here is CASSLRRDFLSSYEQYF. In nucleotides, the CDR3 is TGTGCCAGCAGTTTGAGACGGGACTTTCTGAGCTCCTACGAGCAGTACTTC.

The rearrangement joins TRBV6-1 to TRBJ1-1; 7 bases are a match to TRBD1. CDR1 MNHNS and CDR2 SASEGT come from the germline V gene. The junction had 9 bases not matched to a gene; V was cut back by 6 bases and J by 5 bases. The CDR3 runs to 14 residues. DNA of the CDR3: TGTGCCAGCAGGCCCACAGGGGTTGGTACTGAAGCTTTCTTT. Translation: CASRPTGVGTEAFF.

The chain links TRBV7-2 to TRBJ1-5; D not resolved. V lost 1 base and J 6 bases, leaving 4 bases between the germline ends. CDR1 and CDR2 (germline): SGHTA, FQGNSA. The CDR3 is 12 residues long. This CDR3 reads CASSLGGQPQHF. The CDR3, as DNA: TGTGCCAGCAGCTTAGGAGGTCAGCCCCAGCATTTT.

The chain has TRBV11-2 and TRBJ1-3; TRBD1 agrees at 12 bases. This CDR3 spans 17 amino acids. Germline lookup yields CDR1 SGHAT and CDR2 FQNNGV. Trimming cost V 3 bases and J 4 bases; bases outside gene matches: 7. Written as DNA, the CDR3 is TGTGCCAGCAGCTTCCCATCCGGGACAGGGGGCGGAAACACCATATATTTT. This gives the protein CASSFPSGTGGGNTIYF.